This entry lists 14 T cell receptor beta chains sequenced from one sample in a study of cytomegalovirus exposure and HLA in healthy donors. The primer mix had 60 Vbeta and 13 Jbeta primers. Some clones are missing from TCRdb's copy, which holds only in-frame ones; the method was immunoSEQ multiplex PCR. The table shows 130,000 to 150,000 clones, with roughly 78% occurring only once. The specimen was PBMCs. The receptors stem from a female donor in good health and CMV-seronegative.

The chain is built from TRBV25-1 and TRBJ1-6; D not resolved. V dropped 6 bases and J dropped 6 bases, with 3 bases sitting between them. This CDR3 region has 11 residues. The V gene's germline CDR1 is MGHDK and CDR2 SYGVNS. CDR3 sequence: CASSGNSPLHF. In DNA form, the CDR3 reads TGTGCCAGCAGCGGTAATTCACCCCTCCACTTT.

The rearrangement joins TRBV7-9 to TRBJ2-3; TRBD2 aligns across 14 bases. Unmatched junction bases numbered 7, after V lost 5 bases and J lost 6 bases. Germline values: CDR1 SEHNR, CDR2 FQNEAQ (reference sequence). This CDR3 region has 16 residues. The DNA for the CDR3 is TGTGCCAGCAGCCCCCTGACTAGCGGGGGGGCTGATACGCAGTATTTT. It encodes CASSPLTSGGADTQYF.

The chain uses TRBV28 and TRBJ2-3; the match to TRBD1 covers 7 bases. The CDR3 extends over 16 amino acids. Germline-derived CDR1 and CDR2 are MDHEN and SYDVKM. Trimming took 8 bases from V and 0 from J; bases not matched to a gene: 11. The CDR3 coding sequence is TGTGCCAGCCTCAATAGGGGGCCGCTTAGCACAGATACGCAGTATTTT. It codes for CASLNRGPLSTDTQYF.

This clone was counted a few times. V is TRBV6-1 and J is TRBJ2-7, with 9 bases identical to TRBD2. The CDR3 has 15 residues. The germline V gene has CDR1 MNHNS and CDR2 SASEGT. The ends lost 6 bases at V and 5 bases at J; junction bases unmatched: 11. DNA for the CDR3: TGTGCCAGCAGCGCTCTTAGACTAGCGGTAGACGAGCAGTACTTC. It translates to CASSALRLAVDEQYF.

This chain connects TRBV4-2 to TRBJ2-1; tentative D call: TRBD2 (7 bases). The V gene lost 0 bases and the J gene lost 2 bases, with 14 bases spanning the gap. Germline-derived CDR1 and CDR2 are LGHNA and YNFKEQ. The CDR3 has 17 residues. The CDR3 protein is CASSQDLGGGPYNEQFF. CDR3 sequence (DNA): TGTGCCAGCAGCCAAGATCTCGGCGGGGGCCCCTACAATGAGCAGTTCTTC.

This sequence joins TRBV20-1 and TRBJ2-3; D ambiguous. This CDR3 has 11 residues. V was pared by 6 bases and J by 8 bases, with 12 bases between. Germline loops: CDR1 DFQATT, CDR2 SNEGSKA (reference sequence). The DNA for the CDR3 is TGCAGTGCCTCTCATAGGAGTACGCAGTATTTT. Its translation is CSASHRSTQYF.

The CDR3 DNA follows: TGTGCCAGTAGGCAGGGGACCCGCTACGAGCAGTACTTC. Protein sequence: CASRQGTRYEQYF. The rearrangement uses TRBV19 and TRBJ2-7; a weak D match, TRBD1 (6 bases). Germline V CDR1 and CDR2: LNHDA, SQIVND (reference sequence). The length of the CDR3 is 13 residues. Trimming cost V 6 bases and J 3 bases, with 12 bases left between them. Combining the CDR3 with reference TRBV19 and TRBJ2-7 gives the whole variable domain DGGITQSPKYLFRKEGQNVTLSCEQNLNHDAMYWYRQDPGQGLRLIYYSQIVNDFQKGDIAEGYSVSREKKESFPLTVTSAQKNPTAFYLCASRQGTRYEQYFGPGTRLTVT.

The V and J genes are TRBV29-1 and TRBJ1-2, with 8 bases identical to TRBD1. This CDR3 spans 13 amino acids. Germline loops: CDR1 SQVTM, CDR2 ANQGSEA. After removal of 0 bases from V and 5 bases from J, the junction contained 2 bases not matched to a gene. CDR3 coding DNA: TGCAGCGTTGAAGATCAGGGGGCGTATGGCTACACCTTC. Protein: CSVEDQGAYGYTF.

This chain links TRBV4-1 with TRBJ2-1; D gene uncertain. The CDR3 has 14 amino acids. Trimming removed 6 bases from V and 8 bases from J, with 17 bases in between. CDR1 is MGHRA, CDR2 YSYEKL, per germline. The CDR3 loop is CASRPGMGLDEQFF. CDR3 DNA sequence: TGCGCCAGCAGGCCGGGTATGGGTCTGGATGAGCAGTTCTTC.

The chain joins TRBV11-2 to TRBJ2-1; tentative D call: TRBD1 (5 bases). Germline lookup yields CDR1 SGHAT and CDR2 FQNNGV. V was shortened by 6 bases and J by 7 bases, with 28 bases between the two germline ends. This CDR3 is 18 amino acids long. CDR3 coding DNA: TGTGCCAGCAGATATAATTACCTTCGGACAAGGGCAGGTAATGAGCAGTTCTTC. Protein: CASRYNYLRTRAGNEQFF.

CDR3 sequence reads: CSVEIGKGGSNGYTF. As DNA, the CDR3 is TGCAGCGTTGAAATCGGAAAGGGAGGCTCTAATGGCTACACCTTC. The V gene is TRBV29-1, the J gene TRBJ1-2; D ambiguous. Looked up from germline, CDR1 is SQVTM and CDR2 is ANQGSEA. V lost 2 bases and J lost 6, with 19 bases in between. CDR3 length: 15 residues.

The sample holds a few counts of this clone. The chain combines TRBV29-1 with TRBJ1-5; 9 bases fit TRBD1. This CDR3 has 13 residues. CDR1 and CDR2 (germline): SQVTM, ANQGSEA. Unmatched junction bases numbered 4, after V lost 6 bases and J lost 4 bases. The CDR3 DNA follows: TGCAGCGTGACAGGGGGTTGGAATCAGCCCCAGCATTTT. Its protein is CSVTGGWNQPQHF.

This clone was seen a few times. V gene TRBV2 combines with J gene TRBJ1-4; no reliable D call. The CDR3 contains 13 residues. The germline CDR1 and CDR2 sequences are SNHLY and FYNNEI. V gave up 7 bases and J gave up 7 bases, with 13 bases separating them. The CDR3 reads CASKGGRSEKLFF. The CDR3 region has the DNA TGTGCCAGCAAGGGAGGGCGTAGTGAAAAACTGTTTTTT. The full variable domain, completed using reference TRBV2 and TRBJ1-4, is EPEVTQTPSHQVTQMGQEVILRCVPISNHLYFYWYRQILGQKVEFLVSFYNNEISEKSEIFDDQFSVERPDGSNFTLKIRSTKLEDSAMYFCASKGGRSEKLFFGSGTQLSVL.

The J gene is TRBJ2-3, the V gene TRBV4-1, with 12 bases lining up with TRBD1. The CDR3 has 16 amino acids. V shed 4 bases and J 5 bases; nucleotides not matched to a gene: 7. Germline V gives CDR1 MGHRA, CDR2 YSYEKL. The CDR3 sequence is CASSPTGTGGIDTQYF. Here the CDR3 DNA reads TGCGCCAGCAGCCCAACCGGGACAGGGGGCATAGATACGCAGTATTTT.